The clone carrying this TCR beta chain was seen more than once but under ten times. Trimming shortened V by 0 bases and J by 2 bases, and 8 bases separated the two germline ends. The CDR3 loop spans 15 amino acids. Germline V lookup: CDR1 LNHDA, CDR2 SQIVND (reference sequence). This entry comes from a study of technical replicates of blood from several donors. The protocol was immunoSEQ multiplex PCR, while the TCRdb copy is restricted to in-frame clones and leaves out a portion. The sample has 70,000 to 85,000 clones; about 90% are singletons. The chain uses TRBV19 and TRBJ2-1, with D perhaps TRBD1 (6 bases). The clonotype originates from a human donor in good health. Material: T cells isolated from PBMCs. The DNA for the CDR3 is TGTGCCAGTAGTATAGACAGGGGCCCCTACAATGAGCAGTTCTTC. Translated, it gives CASSIDRGPYNEQFF.